Here is one T cell receptor beta chain with its context. Its antigen is not known. The V end lost 0 bases, the J end lost 8 bases, and 17 bases lay between the germline ends. Germline lookup yields CDR1 SGHKS and CDR2 YYEKEE (reference sequence). The length of the CDR3 is 16 residues. This entry belongs to a study of siplizumab effects on memory and regulatory T cells. This table comes from immunoSEQ multiplex PCR, and its TCRdb copy is limited to in-frame clones, with some not included. The sample lists roughly 82,000 clones; roughly 86% were seen once. Findings and caveats of the study: Siplizumab significantly decreased alloreactive sequences from unstimulated CD4+ memory cells.

Source material: Tregs sorted from blood. The V and J genes are TRBV5-5 and TRBJ1-4; the D gene is possibly TRBD1 (5 bases). The sequence came from a human donor in good health. The CDR3 loop reads CASSLVVPGRGEKLFF. The CDR3 DNA sequence: TGTGCCAGCAGCTTGGTGGTTCCAGGGAGGGGAGAAAAACTGTTTTTT.